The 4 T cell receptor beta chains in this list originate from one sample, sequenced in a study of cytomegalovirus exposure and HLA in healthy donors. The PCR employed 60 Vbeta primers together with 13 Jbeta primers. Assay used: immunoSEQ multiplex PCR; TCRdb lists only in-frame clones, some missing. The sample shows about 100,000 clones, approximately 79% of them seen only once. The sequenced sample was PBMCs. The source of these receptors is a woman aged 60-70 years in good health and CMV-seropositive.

The CDR3 protein is CASSVDGSGNSPLHF. CDR3 DNA: TGTGCCAGCAGCGTAGATGGCAGTGGCAATTCACCCCTCCACTTT. The V and J genes are TRBV9 and TRBJ1-6; D ambiguous. Trimming left V 0 bases short and J 7 bases short, with 11 bases between. Germline V gene sequence: CDR1 SGDLS, CDR2 YYNGEE. CDR3 length: 15 residues.

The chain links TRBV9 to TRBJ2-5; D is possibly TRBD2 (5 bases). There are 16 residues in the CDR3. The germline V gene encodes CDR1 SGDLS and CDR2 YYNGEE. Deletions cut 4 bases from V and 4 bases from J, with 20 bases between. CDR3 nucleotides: TGTGCCAGCAGCCCTTCGCCATGGGTTGAGGGAGAGACCCAGTACTTC. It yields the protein CASSPSPWVEGETQYF.

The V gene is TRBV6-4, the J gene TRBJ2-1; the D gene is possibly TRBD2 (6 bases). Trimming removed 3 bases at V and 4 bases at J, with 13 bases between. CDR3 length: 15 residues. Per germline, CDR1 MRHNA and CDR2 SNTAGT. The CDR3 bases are TGTGCCAGCAGTGATCATAGCGGACCTTACAATGAGCAGTTCTTC. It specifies CASSDHSGPYNEQFF.

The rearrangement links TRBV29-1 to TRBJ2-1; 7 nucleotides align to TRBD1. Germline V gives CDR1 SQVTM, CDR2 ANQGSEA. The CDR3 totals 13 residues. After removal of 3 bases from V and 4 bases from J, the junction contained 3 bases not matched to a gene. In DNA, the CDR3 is TGCAGCGTTGATGGGACAGTGTACAATGAGCAGTTCTTC. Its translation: CSVDGTVYNEQFF.